This T cell receptor (beta chain) was found in a study of a mutant IDH1 vaccine in newly diagnosed glioma. Turning to the study itself: Most patients had radiochemotherapy with temozolomide before enrollment; others had one alone.

TCRdb's copy holds only in-frame clones and misses some; the assay was immunoSEQ multiplex PCR. The sample includes approximately 15,000 clones, about 95% of them seen just once. Regarding time point: baseline, week 1 (first vaccination visit). Treatment meaning: pre-vaccination baseline after standard-of-care therapy. Germline CDR1 and CDR2: SQVTM and ANQGSEA. The CDR3 consists of 13 residues. Between the trimmed V and J ends, which lost 6 bases and 2 bases, there was a span of 14 bases. The clonotype was recovered from a woman under 30 with glioma. Some clones in this sample may be carry-over from other donors' samples. The V call is TRBV29-1, the J call TRBJ2-7; D ambiguous. The specimen comprised peripheral blood mononuclear cells (PBMCs), sampled from a glioma patient treated with radiotherapy, temozolomide or both. CDR3 residues: CSVRKPSAYEQYF. CDR3 DNA: TGCAGCGTCCGAAAGCCTAGTGCCTACGAGCAGTACTTC.